This T cell receptor beta chain originates from a study of regulatory T cells in long-lasting Graves disease. Described time point: persistent/refractory GD, antithyroid drugs over 5 years with positive TRAb. Scientists built the TCR library using RNA that was extracted from PBMCs. This clonotype was picked up many times. Its target is not known. The CDR3 contains 12 residues. Trimming removed 7 bases from V and 11 bases from J, with 17 bases in between. Germline V CDR1 and CDR2: MNHEY, SMNVEV (reference sequence). With iRepertoire HTBI primers and Arm-PCR of CDR3 regions, TCR beta libraries were built. Using its own MiXCR run on the multiplex PCR reads, TCRdb lists one record per CDR3 protein. Found here are a few hundred thousand distinct CDR3 sequences, approximately 21% of them singletons; the top ten hold over 6%. Findings and limits, study-wide: Favored usage of TRBV28, TRBJ1-2 and TRBJ2-5 was recorded in persistent disease. Persistent Graves' disease cases displayed lower TCR diversity than newly diagnosed ones.

V usage is TRBV27 and J usage is TRBJ1-1; no definite D call. This clonotype was sampled from a female donor with Graves disease. Sample: peripheral blood mononuclear cells (PBMCs), taken when the disease was refractory, from a patient treated with antithyroid drugs. The CDR3 loop reads CASILSGGSAFF. CDR3 nucleotide sequence: TGTGCCAGCATCTTGTCGGGTGGCAGCGCTTTCTTT.